These 8 T cell receptor beta chains originate from one sample sequenced in a study of cytomegalovirus exposure and HLA in healthy donors. 60 Vbeta and 13 Jbeta primers were used in PCR. Only in-frame clones appear in the TCRdb table, and some are missing; sequencing was by immunoSEQ multiplex PCR. The sample holds around 45,000 clones. The source material was PBMCs. The receptors were sampled from a woman between 25 and 40 years old in good health and CMV-seronegative.

This chain uses TRBV28 with TRBJ2-7; 9 positions match TRBD1. The CDR3 sequence is 14 residues long. The J segment lost 2 bases and the V segment lost 7 bases, leaving 6 bases of the junction unmatched. Germline V gene sequence: CDR1 MDHEN, CDR2 SYDVKM. This CDR3 reads CASNKQGAAYEQYF. The CDR3 DNA sequence: TGTGCCAGCAACAAACAGGGGGCCGCCTACGAGCAGTACTTC.

The chain combines TRBV11-3 with TRBJ2-7, with D tentatively TRBD1 (6 bases). Germline V gene sequence: CDR1 SGHNT, CDR2 YENEEA. There are 13 residues in the CDR3. The V and J ends lost 5 bases and 3 bases respectively, with 11 bases between them. DNA of the CDR3: TGTGCCAGCAGCCCGACAGGAGGCTACGAGCAGTACTTC. Translating gives CASSPTGGYEQYF.

CDR3 nucleotides: TGTGCCAGCAGGACCGGGACATCCCGCTACGAGCAGTACTTC. Its protein is CASRTGTSRYEQYF. This sequence joins TRBV5-8 and TRBJ2-7; possible D gene TRBD1, 6 bases. The CDR3 has 14 amino acids. The V gene's germline CDR1 is SGHTS and CDR2 YDEGEE. V was trimmed by 5 bases and J by 3 bases, leaving 15 bases between them. The full variable domain, rest sourced from reference TRBV5-8 and TRBJ2-7, is EAGVTQSPTHLIKTRGQQATLRCSPISGHTSVYWYQQALGLGLQFLLWYDEGEERNRGNFPPRFSGRQFPNYSSELNVNALELEDSALYLCASRTGTSRYEQYFGPGTRLTVT.

The CDR3 DNA follows: TGTGCCAGCAGCGCGGGTGCTAACGACAATGAGCAGTTCTTC. It translates to CASSAGANDNEQFF. V gene TRBV9 combines with J gene TRBJ2-1; D is unclear. Trimming stripped 3 bases from V and 5 bases from J, with 12 bases between. CDR1 and CDR2 (germline): SGDLS, YYNGEE. This CDR3 comprises 14 residues.

The V gene is TRBV20-1, the J gene TRBJ1-1; no reliable D call. CDR3 length: 11 amino acids. The V gene lost 4 bases and the J gene lost 4 bases, with 7 bases spanning the gap. From germline, CDR1 is DFQATT and CDR2 SNEGSKA (reference sequence). CDR3 sequence (DNA): TGCAGTGCTAAATTAGCCACTGAAGCTTTCTTT. It encodes CSAKLATEAFF.

This chain's CDR3 is CASSVGPSAQSAYEQYF. CDR3 bases: TGTGCCAGCAGCGTAGGCCCTAGCGCCCAGAGCGCCTACGAGCAGTACTTC. The chain is built from TRBV9 and TRBJ2-7; maybe TRBD2 (6 bases). The CDR3 spans 17 residues. The germline gives CDR1 SGDLS, CDR2 YYNGEE. Trimming took off 0 bases at V and 2 bases at J, with 18 bases between the two ends.

The V and J genes are TRBV2 and TRBJ1-5; 9 bases line up with TRBD1. The CDR3 consists of 15 residues. The V segment lost 8 bases and the J segment 4 bases; nucleotides outside the gene matches: 9. Per germline, CDR1 SNHLY and CDR2 FYNNEI. The CDR3 loop reads CASEGTGSGNQPQHF. Here the CDR3 DNA reads TGTGCCAGCGAGGGGACAGGGAGTGGAAATCAGCCCCAGCATTTT.

The rearrangement joins TRBV19 to TRBJ1-1; D may be TRBD1 (6 bases). Between the trimmed V and J ends, which lost 0 bases and 0 bases, there was a span of 8 bases. CDR1 is LNHDA, CDR2 SQIVND, per germline (reference sequence). The CDR3 covers 15 residues. The CDR3 DNA is TGTGCCAGTAGTATAGAGAGACAGGTGAACACTGAAGCTTTCTTT. Translated, it gives CASSIERQVNTEAFF. Full variable domain (outside the CDR3, taken from reference TRBV19 and TRBJ1-1): DGGITQSPKYLFRKEGQNVTLSCEQNLNHDAMYWYRQDPGQGLRLIYYSQIVNDFQKGDIAEGYSVSREKKESFPLTVTSAQKNPTAFYLCASSIERQVNTEAFFGQGTRLTVV.